This TCR beta chain was sequenced in a study of T cells in Graves' hyperthyroidism and ophthalmopathy (dated by TCRdb to the late 2010s). In the study overall: Peripheral blood samples were taken at initial diagnosis, before any treatment was given. To identify TCR V-J signatures that set the groups apart, the researchers used a discovery cohort of approximately 98 patients, made up of under 50 with Graves' ophthalmopathy and about 60 with stable Graves' hyperthyroidism. Prospective prediction of ophthalmopathy was tested in an independent validation cohort consisting of fewer than 20 hyperthyroidism patients and more than 15 patients who later progressed to ophthalmopathy. The 75 to 100 discovery patients were divided at random into training and test sets in a 7:3 ratio. Thyroid tissue and blood T-cell repertoires from six Graves' hyperthyroidism patients were also compared in the study. Following sampling, methimazole starting at 30 mg daily was given to hyperthyroidism patients, and high-dose intravenous methylprednisolone was given to ophthalmopathy patients. The paper describes TCR Vbeta CDR3 sequencing of more than 120 peripheral blood samples, made up of 43 ophthalmopathy patients, 70 to 75 hyperthyroidism patients and some 17 progressor patients. What the authors observed across the whole study: Most expanded thyroid clonotypes (frequency above 0.001) were also detected in blood, a finding suggesting that blood repertoires may reflect thyroid immune responses. In validation, the model predicted progression to ophthalmopathy with over 65% sensitivity and approximately 72% specificity, a median of about 6.7 months before onset. Sample size was not statistically predetermined, and blinding of investigators to group allocation was not performed. A model built on a 13 V-J signature distinguished ophthalmopathy from stable hyperthyroidism, reaching 85% to 90% sensitivity and 81.08% specificity in cross-validation and 80%/75% in testing.

In its sample, this clonotype was seen many times. It lacks a known antigen. No base quality information exists; no much larger clone differs at one position. The TCR beta CDR3 regions were amplified from the RNA transcripts. The first round of RT-PCR for the TCR CDR3 was performed with the HTBI primer set and the Qiagen OneStep RT-PCR kit. The libraries were constructed in a second round of multiplex PCR and then size-selected and purified. Libraries were sequenced paired-end with 100 bp reads on an Illumina HiSeq2000. For the original study's pipeline: SOAPnuke was used to process the raw data, with reads discarded if the reads contained adapters or uncalled bases, had a mean Phred below 15, or lacked an exact constant-primer or identifier match. High-quality paired reads were merged with COPE v1.2.5, and unique nucleotide sequences were defined as clonotypes. MiTCR v1.1 was used to align the clonotypes against IMGT TRBV, TRBD and TRBJ reference segments. The analysis included only V-J combinations with a frequency above 0.0001, which together covered 99% to 99.2% of the repertoires. A TCS score was defined as the ratio of F50 (clonal expansion) to E x V (chaos), with BLOSUM62-based TCRdist applied between CDR3 peptides within each V-J. Welch's t-statistics and random forest reduced 514 V-J features to about 12, which were used in a naive Bayes classifier (R e1071). The public reads were reprocessed in TCRdb via fastp at Q25 and MiXCR, keeping in-frame beta chains. Rows merge per CDR3 protein into single entries with the most common DNA and genes. The V and J calls and clone size are TCRdb's, not the authors'. The sample table holds about 400,000 distinct CDR3 sequences, of which 14% to 15% were seen once. About 33% of the sample comes from the top ten.

Stable Graves' hyperthyroidism was defined as no progression to ophthalmopathy during 18 months of follow-up. Hyperthyroidism patients were newly diagnosed, had a disease duration of under 2 months, and were aged 18 to 65 years. Exclusion was applied to patients with uncontrolled infections, other autoimmune diseases, pregnancy or lactation. Clinical symptoms, serum thyroxine and TRAb, thyroid ultrasound, and orbital computed tomography formed the basis for the diagnoses. PBMCs were isolated from approximately 10 ml of fresh peripheral blood by Ficoll-Paque density gradient centrifugation. Trizol reagent was used to extract total RNA, and RNA quality was then checked on an Agilent 2100 Bioanalyzer. Specimen: blood. The receptor's source is a woman aged 25-40 years with Graves' hyperthyroidism.

The nucleotide sequence reads as follows: TGTGCCAGCAGCTTAGATAGCGGGAGTTACCAAGAGACCCAGTACTTC. It codes for CASSLDSGSYQETQYF. The sequence is built from TRBV7-9 and TRBJ2-5; 9 bases in the junction line up with TRBD2. Here V drops 1 base and J drops 0 bases, and the junction holds 3 bases not matched to any gene. The CDR3 sequence holds 16 residues, the cysteine and phenylalanine included. CDR3 DNA is the only sequence kept; it has 48 bases, read in frame from the first base. In the germline V gene (reference sequence), CDR1 corresponds to SEHNR and CDR2 to FQNEAQ.